This passage covers 10 T cell receptor beta chains from one sample sequenced in a study of patients and donors after allogeneic stem cell transplantation (dated by TCRdb to 2018 to 2021). The library came from RT-PCR. The instrument was a NextSeq 550. TCRdb's own reprocessing of the public reads used fastp at Q25 and MiXCR and kept productive beta chains. Rows with one shared CDR3 protein collapse into an entry with the most common genes and DNA. Recorded for this sample are around 70,000 distinct CDR3 sequences; about 30% of them occurred a single time. In total, the top ten clones hold around 27% of the sample. The sequencing sample was made of blood, either unsorted or a sorted T cell fraction (not recorded which). The receptors originated from a human donor who was either an allogeneic HSCT recipient or a stem cell or donor lymphocyte infusion donor (not recorded which). It is not recorded whose cells these are; they may come from a transplant donor.

This clonotype was found a few times. The chain joins TRBV7-8 to TRBJ1-2, with 7 bases matching TRBD1. This CDR3 contains 17 residues. Germline V CDR1 and CDR2: SGHVS, FQNEAQ. V lost 2 bases and J lost 4; bases outside the gene matches: 13. CDR3 bases: TGTGCCAGCAGCTTACAAATCCCTGGACAGGAACCCTATGGCTACACCTTC. Protein: CASSLQIPGQEPYGYTF.

The chain uses TRBV4-3 and TRBJ2-2, with D perhaps matching TRBD2 (5 bases). The ends were cut back, 0 bases at V and 5 bases at J, with 7 bases in the middle. The CDR3 has 14 residues. Germline CDR1 reads LGHNA; CDR2 reads YSLEER. The DNA for the CDR3 is TGCGCCAGCAGCCAAGATCCGGGGACCGGGGAGCTGTTTTTT. It translates to CASSQDPGTGELFF.

This clonotype was counted at least ten times. The chain joins TRBV12-3 or TRBV12-4 to TRBJ1-3; no firm D call. Trimming took 4 bases from V and 0 from J, leaving 10 bases between them. This CDR3 has 15 residues. CDR3 sequence (DNA): TGTGCCAGCAGTTCTGGCAGACCCTCTGGAAACACCATATATTTT. Protein product: CASSSGRPSGNTIYF.

This clonotype turned up a few times. V and J are TRBV3-1 and TRBJ2-7; D is uncertain. Trimming cost V 1 base and J 0 bases, with 10 bases left between them. CDR1 and CDR2 from the germline V gene are LGHDT and YNNKEL (reference sequence). The CDR3 consists of 15 residues. The CDR3, as DNA: TGTGCCAGCAGCCAAGCCAGACTCCGCTCCTACGAGCAGTACTTC. Translating it yields CASSQARLRSYEQYF.

J is TRBJ2-4 and V is TRBV9, with D perhaps matching TRBD1 (6 bases). From germline, CDR1 is SGDLS and CDR2 YYNGEE. Deletions cut 0 bases from V and 0 bases from J, with 7 bases between. The CDR3 loop spans 15 amino acids. CDR3 sequence: CASSVGGLAKNIQYF. In DNA, the CDR3 is TGTGCCAGCAGCGTAGGGGGGCTAGCCAAAAACATTCAGTACTTC.

The chain joins TRBV20-1 to TRBJ2-1, with 10 bases lining up with TRBD2. CDR1 is DFQATT and CDR2 is SNEGSKA in the germline V gene (reference sequence). The CDR3 sequence is 14 residues long. After removal of 0 bases from V and 8 bases from J, the junction contained 4 bases not matched to a gene. The DNA for the CDR3 is TGCAGTGCTAGAGATCCGAGCGGGAGGGATGAGCAGTTCTTC. As protein: CSARDPSGRDEQFF.

This clonotype was observed a few times. V gene TRBV4-3 combines with J gene TRBJ2-1; D not certain. This CDR3 region has 17 residues. V was clipped by 0 bases and J by 0 bases, with 12 bases between them. Germline V CDR1 and CDR2: LGHNA, YSLEER. CDR3 coding DNA: TGCGCCAGCAGCCAAGAGGCCAAAAGGAGCTCCTACAATGAGCAGTTCTTC. Protein product: CASSQEAKRSSYNEQFF.

This clonotype turned up a few times. The CDR3 loop is CASSQVGTDPNYGYTF. In DNA form, the CDR3 reads TGCGCCAGCAGCCAAGTCGGGACAGATCCTAACTATGGCTACACCTTC. The chain combines TRBV4-3 with TRBJ1-2, with 7 nucleotides matching TRBD1. Germline assignment: CDR1 LGHNA and CDR2 YSLEER. Trimming cost V 1 base and J 0 bases; bases outside gene matches: 5. This CDR3 region has 16 residues.

This clonotype was observed a few times. The chain uses TRBV6-5 and TRBJ1-1; D may be TRBD1 (6 bases). CDR1 and CDR2 from the germline V gene are MNHEY and SVGAGI. The CDR3 has 14 amino acids. V lost 0 bases and J lost 7, with 12 bases in between. In nucleotides, the CDR3 is TGTGCCAGCAGTTACTCGCGAGGGGGAGATGAAGCTTTCTTT. Translating gives CASSYSRGGDEAFF.

Only a few counts were recorded for this clonotype. The rearrangement joins TRBV12-5 to TRBJ2-2; 9 bases fit TRBD1. Germline CDR1 and CDR2: LGHNT and FRNRAP. This CDR3 has 17 residues. Losses at the gene ends were 2 bases for V and 6 bases for J; bases not matched to a gene: 10. CDR3: CASGLPPDRGGAGELFF. The CDR3 bases are TGTGCTAGTGGTTTGCCTCCGGACAGGGGTGGTGCCGGGGAGCTGTTTTTT.